The 27 T cell receptor beta chains below all came from one sample that was sequenced in a study of metastatic and nonmetastatic thyroid tumors (dated by TCRdb to the early 2020s). Before undergoing thyroid surgery, none of the patients had been given any kind of treatment. The method behind the library was PCR. For sequencing, an Illumina HiSeq 4000 was employed. TCRdb reran the public reads through fastp at Q25 and MiXCR, keeping productive beta chains. The sample table contains approximately 6,400 clones; only one count was recorded for 31% of them. In total, the top ten clones hold about 20% of the sample. The sequenced sample was tumor tissue. These receptors were obtained from a female donor with papillary thyroid cancer or a benign thyroid nodule (not recorded which). Some clones in this sample may be carry-over from other donors' samples.

Judged by abundance, this clone is large (0.1 to 1%). The chain employs TRBV28 and TRBJ1-1; possibly TRBD1 for D (5 bases). The CDR3 is made up of 13 amino acids. Germline V CDR1 and CDR2: MDHEN, SYDVKM. The ends were cut back, 8 bases at V and 5 bases at J, with 15 bases in the middle. The CDR3 nucleotides read TGTGCCAGCTCAAAGGGGCTCGCTACTGAAGCTTTCTTT. Protein: CASSKGLATEAFF.

The rearrangement links TRBV18 to TRBJ1-1, with no clear D. This CDR3 comprises 15 residues. CDR1 and CDR2 from the germline V gene are KGHSH and LQKENI. V lost 0 bases, J lost 7 bases, and 15 bases lay in between. CDR3 sequence: CASSPPDALEGEAFF. CDR3 DNA: TGTGCCAGCTCACCACCGGATGCGCTTGAGGGTGAAGCTTTCTTT.

This chain connects TRBV20-1 to TRBJ2-7; a possible D gene is TRBD2 (6 bases). Per germline, CDR1 DFQATT and CDR2 SNEGSKA (reference sequence). Trimming pared 0 bases from V and 4 bases from J, leaving 7 bases between. This CDR3 region has 12 residues. CDR3 bases: TGCAGTGCTAGAGATCGGGAGTACGAGCAGTACTTC. Amino acid sequence: CSARDREYEQYF.

The chain combines TRBV4-1 with TRBJ2-7; 9 bases match TRBD1. The CDR3 spans 17 residues. V shed 3 bases, J shed 7 bases, and the junction held 16 bases outside the gene matches. From germline, CDR1 is MGHRA and CDR2 YSYEKL. The CDR3 is CASSQEDRGARFEEQYF. For the CDR3, the DNA is TGCGCCAGCAGCCAGGAAGACAGGGGGGCCCGATTTGAGGAGCAGTACTTC.

The CDR3 DNA follows: TGCAGTGCTGAGGGACGGCCGAATTCACCCCTCCACTTT. Translating gives CSAEGRPNSPLHF. The chain employs TRBV20-1 and TRBJ1-6; TRBD1 might be the D (5 bases). CDR1 and CDR2 (germline): DFQATT, SNEGSKA (reference sequence). V was trimmed by 5 bases and J by 7 bases, leaving 12 bases between them. This CDR3 has 13 residues.

This clone was recorded only once. CDR3 sequence reads: CASSFPPGGGYTGELFF. CDR3 DNA: TGTGCCAGCAGTTTCCCTCCAGGGGGCGGATATACCGGGGAGCTGTTTTTT. This chain uses TRBV6-2 or TRBV6-3 with TRBJ2-2; 8 bases line up with TRBD1. V shed 4 bases, J shed 5 bases, and the junction held 12 bases outside the gene matches. Germline CDR1 MNHEY, CDR2 SVGEGT. The CDR3 is 17 residues long.

Concerning this clone itself: It may be a read error: a sequence one base away is much more abundant. The rearrangement uses TRBV5-2 and TRBJ2-1; the D call of TRBD2 is as the table states it, not checked on the DNA. TRBV5-2 is a pseudogene locus. The CDR3 is made up of 16 amino acids. CDR3 sequence: CASIFGLAITYNEQFF. The CDR3 bases are TGTGCCAGCATCTTTGGACTAGCGATCACGTACAATGAGCAGTTCTTC.

This clone was picked up many times. This chain uses TRBV7-3 with TRBJ2-1; either TRBD1 or TRBD2 may fit D (6 bases each). The CDR3 contains 14 residues. V lost 2 bases and J lost 8, with 13 bases in between. The germline CDR1 and CDR2 sequences are SGHTA and FQGTGA. The CDR3 sequence is CASSLGGQGHEQFF. The CDR3 nucleotides read TGTGCCAGCAGCTTAGGGGGGCAGGGTCATGAGCAGTTCTTC.

At least ten counts were recorded for this clone. A much larger clone lies a single base off, so this may be a read error. Other DNA sequences within the sample encode an identical CDR3. This sequence joins TRBV6-1 and TRBJ1-1; a weak D match, TRBD1 (5 bases). The length of the CDR3 is 12 residues. Germline V gene data show CDR1 as MNHNS and CDR2 as SASEGT. Trimming pared 5 bases from V and 14 bases from J, leaving 18 bases between. Written as DNA, the CDR3 is TGTGCCAGCAGTCAGGGTTCGGGGTTGACCTTCTTT. Translating it yields CASSQGSGLTFF.

In its sample, this clone is medium-sized (0.01 to 0.1%). This chain links TRBV20-1 with TRBJ1-2, with 7 bases lining up with TRBD1. The germline gives CDR1 DFQATT, CDR2 SNEGSKA (reference sequence). This CDR3 has 16 residues. Unmatched junction bases numbered 10, after V lost 0 bases and J lost 3 bases. The CDR3 loop is CSARDKGKGAHYGYTF. In DNA, the CDR3 is TGCAGTGCTAGAGATAAGGGGAAGGGGGCTCACTATGGCTACACCTTC.

The chain combines TRBV6-1 with TRBJ1-6; 7 nucleotides align to TRBD1. The ends lost 7 bases at V and 6 bases at J; junction bases unmatched: 9. This CDR3 has 15 residues. Per the germline V gene, CDR1 is MNHNS and CDR2 is SASEGT. This CDR3 is CASNLQGETNSPLHF. CDR3 bases: TGTGCCAGCAACCTTCAGGGGGAGACTAATTCACCCCTCCACTTT.

V is TRBV6-1 and J is TRBJ2-2; 7 nucleotides align to TRBD1. Germline CDR1 and CDR2: MNHNS and SASEGT. V was pared by 7 bases and J by 5 bases, with 13 bases of the junction left unmatched. The CDR3 runs to 16 residues. The CDR3 sequence: CASTPLQGRKTGELFF. DNA for the CDR3: TGTGCCAGCACCCCACTACAGGGGAGAAAGACCGGGGAGCTGTTTTTT.

The CDR3 here is CASSFRGASYNEQFF. In DNA, the CDR3 is TGTGCCAGCAGCTTTCGCGGGGCCTCCTACAATGAGCAGTTCTTC. This chain joins TRBV11-1 and TRBJ2-1, with D maybe TRBD2 (6 bases). Germline loops: CDR1 SGHAT, CDR2 FQDESV (reference sequence). CDR3 size: 15 residues. With 3 bases removed from V and 0 bases from J, the gap between germline ends came to 9 bases.

By proportion, this clone is large. The V call is TRBV2, the J call TRBJ2-3; D possibly corresponds to TRBD2 (6 bases). The germline V and J ends were trimmed by 4 bases and 2 bases, with 13 bases remaining between them. The CDR3 runs 15 residues. The V gene's germline CDR1 is SNHLY and CDR2 FYNNEI. The CDR3 region is CASSAIGGSTDTQYF. CDR3 in DNA: TGTGCCAGCAGTGCCATAGGAGGGTCCACAGATACGCAGTATTTT.

With regard to this clone: One end of the junction does not line up with germline, which may come from a read error. The genes are TRBV6-1 and TRBJ2-6; TRBD1 is a possible D gene (5 bases). The CDR3 totals 15 residues. Germline V gives CDR1 MNHNS, CDR2 SASEGT. CDR3 DNA sequence: TGTGCCAGCAGTGAAGGGCAGTCTGGGGCCAACGTCCCGACTTTC. This translates into CASSEGQSGANVPTF.

This clone was detected only a few times. The chain employs TRBV6-4 and TRBJ2-1, with a possible D match to TRBD1 (6 bases). Germline CDR1 reads MRHNA; CDR2 reads SNTAGT. CDR3 length: 15 residues. V lost 6 bases and J 5 bases, leaving 17 bases between the germline ends. The CDR3 DNA follows: TGTGCCAGCAGCCCGACGGCAGGGGCTGACAATGAGCAGTTCTTC. Residues: CASSPTAGADNEQFF.

The rearrangement links TRBV2 to TRBJ1-2, with TRBD1 matching 10 bases. J gave up 2 bases and V 8 bases, and 17 bases lay outside the gene matches. The CDR3 covers 18 residues. CDR1 and CDR2 from the germline V gene are SNHLY and FYNNEI. CDR3 sequence reads: CASASGTGTGAGNYGYTF. CDR3 in DNA: TGTGCCAGCGCCTCGGGAACCGGGACAGGGGCAGGAAACTATGGCTACACCTTC.

This clone is classed as medium-sized (0.01 to 0.1%). The CDR3 region is CASSSRLGGEAFF. DNA for the CDR3: TGTGCCAGCAGTTCGCGGCTTGGGGGTGAAGCTTTCTTT. The chain has TRBV6-1 and TRBJ1-1; D might be TRBD1 (5 bases). Trimming shortened V by 5 bases and J by 7 bases, and 14 bases separated the two germline ends. Germline V gene data show CDR1 as MNHNS and CDR2 as SASEGT. This CDR3 contains 13 residues.

The chain joins TRBV11-2 to TRBJ1-1; TRBD1 agrees at 7 bases. The ends lost 0 bases at V and 4 bases at J; junction bases unmatched: 2. The CDR3 has 14 residues. The germline gives CDR1 SGHAT, CDR2 FQNNGV. The CDR3 loop is CASSLDQGGTEAFF. CDR3 bases: TGTGCCAGCAGCTTAGATCAGGGGGGCACTGAAGCTTTCTTT.

This clone showed up just a few times. CDR3 sequence reads: CAIDRVAGGRGQFF. For the CDR3, the DNA is TGTGCCATCGATCGGGTAGCGGGAGGGCGGGGGCAGTTCTTC. The rearrangement uses TRBV10-3 and TRBJ2-1, with TRBD2 matching over 11 bases. In germline, CDR1 is ENHRY, CDR2 SYGVKD. V was pared by 8 bases and J by 12 bases, with 12 bases of the junction left unmatched. CDR3 size: 14 residues.

In the case of this clone: The junction differs from germline at one of its ends, possibly a read error. The V and J genes are TRBV6-5 and TRBJ2-5, with D possibly matching TRBD2 (5 bases). Per germline, CDR1 MNHEY and CDR2 SVGAGI. There are 15 residues in the CDR3. CDR3 nucleotide sequence: TGTGCCAGCAGTGACTCTTCGGACCGGGAAGAGGCCCAGTACTTC. Translated, it gives CASSDSSDREEAQYF.

V gene TRBV4-2 combines with J gene TRBJ1-2, with D unclear. Germline CDR1 and CDR2: LGHNA and YNFKEQ. Trimming removed 2 bases from V and 4 bases from J, with 5 bases in between. The CDR3 runs 12 residues. CDR3 DNA: TGTGCCAGCAGCCAAAACGTCTATGGCTACACCTTC. Residues: CASSQNVYGYTF.

This clone has more than one count but fewer than ten. The chain joins TRBV27 to TRBJ1-5; D is perhaps TRBD1 (5 bases). Germline loops: CDR1 MNHEY, CDR2 SMNVEV (reference sequence). Trimming cost V 3 bases and J 2 bases, with 17 bases left between them. The CDR3 loop spans 17 amino acids. The CDR3 sequence is CASSLTGGRNGNQPQHF. CDR3 in DNA: TGTGCCAGCAGTTTGACGGGGGGGAGGAATGGCAATCAGCCCCAGCATTTT.

CDR3 loop: CSAREEGRQDPYGYTF. The CDR3 DNA reads as TGCAGTGCTAGAGAAGAGGGCAGGCAGGACCCCTATGGCTACACCTTC. The rearrangement uses TRBV20-1 and TRBJ1-2; D is undetermined. The CDR3 loop spans 16 amino acids. Germline CDR1 is DFQATT and CDR2 is SNEGSKA (reference sequence). The germline V and J ends were trimmed by 0 bases and 4 bases, with 18 bases remaining between them.

The gene calls are TRBV3-1 and TRBJ2-3; 13 nucleotides agree with TRBD2. The CDR3 has 18 amino acids. Germline V lookup: CDR1 LGHDT, CDR2 YNNKEL (reference sequence). V dropped 7 bases and J dropped 2; count of bases not matched to a gene: 12. In nucleotides, the CDR3 is TGTGCCAGCACCCCCCGGTTAGGGACTAGCGGGGACACAGATACGCAGTATTTT. It yields the protein CASTPRLGTSGDTDTQYF.

This clone came up a few times. This sequence joins TRBV6-2 or TRBV6-3 and TRBJ1-4; unclear D gene. The germline gives CDR1 MNHEY, CDR2 SVGEGT. CDR3 length: 15 residues. Trimming removed 2 bases from V and 8 bases from J, with 15 bases in between. The CDR3 is CASSYAAEAGEKLFF. The DNA for the CDR3 is TGTGCCAGCAGTTACGCCGCCGAGGCGGGAGAAAAACTGTTTTTT.

Comments on this clone: The CDR3 does not close with the conserved phenylalanine or tryptophan, likely indicating a read error. The chain joins TRBV19 to TRBJ2-2; no reliable D call. V was clipped by 7 bases and J by 9 bases, with 12 bases between them. CDR3 length: 12 amino acids. Looked up from germline, CDR1 is LNHDA and CDR2 is SQIVND (reference sequence). In DNA form, the CDR3 reads TGTGCCAGTATCCGGCGGACCCGGGAGCTGTTTTTA. The encoded protein is CASIRRTRELFL.